A selection of T cell receptor beta chains follows, all from one sample in a study of human T cells and chemical hapten exposure. TCRdb re-analysed the RACE reads in MiXCR, keeping a single row per CDR3 protein. Of about 120,000 distinct CDR3 sequences listed, roughly 13% were seen once; the top ten hold 0.92%. The sequencing here drew on whole blood, taken in connection with sensitization to the hapten diphenylcyclopropenone (DPC). The receptors here all came from a man younger than 30 with alopecia areata. Some clones in this sample may be carry-over from other donors' samples. The CDR3 runs from the conserved cysteine through the conserved F or W. The D gene is left open where the match is weak. For some rows the clone size is stated as once, few or many, or as a class when expanded; others skip it.

J gene,D gene,V gene,CDR3 length,clone size,CDR3 protein,CDR3 DNA
TRBJ1-1,TRBD1,TRBV18,16,.,CASSPRTTGDNTEAFF,TGTGCCAGCTCACCACGGACGACAGGGGATAACACTGAAGCTTTCTTT
TRBJ1-6,.,TRBV20-1,17,few,CSARDPGEDTYNSPLHF,TGCAGTGCTAGAGACCCCGGCGAGGACACCTATAATTCACCCCTCCACTTT
TRBJ1-4,TRBD1,TRBV29-1,17,.,CSVEGMDDGTANEKLFF,TGCAGCGTTGAGGGCATGGATGACGGGACAGCAAATGAAAAACTGTTTTTT
TRBJ1-3,.,TRBV18,14,.,CASSPPAAGNTIYF,TGTGCCAGCTCCCCGCCGGCTGCTGGAAACACCATATATTTT
TRBJ2-1,.,TRBV11-1,15,.,CASSLLRGPYNEQFF,TGTGCCAGCAGCTTATTACGGGGGCCCTACAATGAGCAGTTCTTC
TRBJ1-1,TRBD1,TRBV10-3,14,once,CAISEGTVNTEAFF,TGTGCCATCAGTGAGGGGACAGTGAACACTGAAGCTTTCTTT
TRBJ2-3,TRBD1,TRBV5-1,15,.,CASSLQGARTDTQYF,TGCGCCAGCAGCTTGCAGGGGGCCCGCACAGATACGCAGTATTTT
TRBJ2-3,.,TRBV7-3,13,many,CASSLTPQHTQYF,TGTGCCAGCAGCTTAACGCCCCAACATACGCAGTATTTT
TRBJ1-1,.,TRBV7-3,14,.,CASSLGGASTEAFF,TGTGCCAGCAGCTTAGGGGGCGCGAGCACTGAAGCTTTCTTT
TRBJ2-2,TRBD1,TRBV7-3,15,.,CASSLGTGNTGELSF,TGTGCCAGCAGCTTAGGGACAGGGAACACCGGGGAGCTGTCTTTT
TRBJ1-5,.,TRBV12-3/TRBV12-4,13,.,CASSSSSNQPQHF,TGTGCCAGCAGTTCGTCAAGCAATCAGCCCCAGCATTTT
TRBJ1-5,.,TRBV7-8,17,.,CASSYRAGPYSNQPQHF,TGTGCCAGCAGCTACCGGGCAGGACCCTATAGCAATCAGCCCCAGCATTTT
TRBJ2-5,.,TRBV7-2,12,.,CASSRLLGLQYF,TGTGCCAGCAGCAGACTCCTTGGTCTGCAGTACTTC
TRBJ1-4,.,TRBV12-3/TRBV12-4,12,few,CASSLGVEKLFF,TGTGCCAGCAGTTTGGGGGTTGAAAAACTGTTTTTT
TRBJ1-1,TRBD1,TRBV7-2,11,.,CASSRTGKAFF,TGTGCCAGCAGCAGGACAGGGAAAGCTTTCTTT
TRBJ2-3,.,TRBV5-1,15,few,CASSLVGGPSDTQYF,TGCGCCAGCAGCTTGGTGGGGGGGCCGTCAGATACGCAGTATTTT
TRBJ2-5,.,TRBV3-1,14,few,CASSQDYSQETQYF,TGTGCCAGCAGCCAAGATTACTCGCAAGAGACCCAGTACTTC
TRBJ2-2,.,TRBV6-2/TRBV6-3,14,few,CASSSGQNTGELFF,TGTGCCAGCAGTTCGGGACAAAACACCGGGGAGCTGTTTTTT
TRBJ2-7,.,TRBV7-9,13,.,CASSSEPLYEQYF,TGTGCCAGCAGCTCCGAACCACTCTACGAGCAGTACTTC
TRBJ1-4,TRBD1,TRBV18,15,few,CASSASTGWNEKLFF,TGTGCCAGCTCCGCGTCGACAGGGTGGAATGAAAAACTGTTTTTT
TRBJ1-5,.,TRBV18,15,.,CASSPANRPNQPQHF,TGTGCCAGCTCACCAGCGAACAGACCGAATCAGCCCCAGCATTTT
TRBJ1-6,TRBD1,TRBV12-3/TRBV12-4,14,few,CASSHRGPNSPLHF,TGTGCCAGCAGCCACAGGGGTCCGAATTCACCCCTCCACTTT
TRBJ1-3,.,TRBV7-2,12,many,CASSLDGNTIYF,TGTGCCAGCAGCCTAGACGGAAACACCATATATTTT
TRBJ2-1,.,TRBV29-1,13,.,CSVEGGAYNEQFF,TGCAGCGTTGAGGGGGGCGCCTACAATGAGCAGTTCTTC
TRBJ1-6,.,TRBV4-3,17,few,CASSQDPPDSYNSPLHF,TGCGCCAGCAGCCAAGATCCCCCGGACTCCTATAATTCACCCCTCCACTTT
TRBJ1-2,.,TRBV6-2/TRBV6-3,15,few,CASSYSTASNYGYTF,TGTGCCAGCAGTTACTCGACAGCATCTAACTATGGCTACACCTTC
TRBJ2-5,TRBD2,TRBV29-1,13,few,CSVETSGEETQYF,TGCAGCGTTGAGACTAGCGGGGAAGAGACCCAGTACTTC
TRBJ2-1,.,TRBV11-2,15,few,CASSLYGGGYNEQFF,TGTGCCAGCAGCCTCTATGGAGGGGGGTACAATGAGCAGTTCTTC
TRBJ2-1,.,TRBV24-1,14,few,CATSDRTIYNEQFF,TGTGCCACCAGTGACCGGACTATCTACAATGAGCAGTTCTTC
TRBJ2-1,.,TRBV6-2/TRBV6-3,15,many,CASSSFGTPYNEQFF,TGTGCCAGCAGTTCATTCGGGACACCATACAATGAGCAGTTCTTC
TRBJ1-5,.,TRBV12-5,16,.,CASGLVCTFSNQPQHF,TGTGCTAGTGGTTTGGTTTGCACTTTTAGCAATCAGCCCCAGCATTTT
TRBJ1-1,.,TRBV4-1,13,once,CASSQVVNTEAFF,TGCGCCAGCAGCCAAGTAGTGAACACTGAAGCTTTCTTT
TRBJ2-2,TRBD1,TRBV6-6,15,.,CASTSGTANTGELFF,TGTGCCAGCACCTCCGGGACAGCGAACACCGGGGAGCTGTTTTTT
TRBJ2-5,TRBD1,TRBV10-3,12,.,CAIRGQEETQYF,TGTGCCATCAGAGGACAGGAAGAGACCCAGTACTTC
TRBJ2-3,TRBD2,TRBV27,20,many,CASSHFAPGLAGGATDTQYF,TGTGCCAGCAGCCACTTCGCACCGGGACTAGCGGGGGGTGCCACAGATACGCAGTATTTT